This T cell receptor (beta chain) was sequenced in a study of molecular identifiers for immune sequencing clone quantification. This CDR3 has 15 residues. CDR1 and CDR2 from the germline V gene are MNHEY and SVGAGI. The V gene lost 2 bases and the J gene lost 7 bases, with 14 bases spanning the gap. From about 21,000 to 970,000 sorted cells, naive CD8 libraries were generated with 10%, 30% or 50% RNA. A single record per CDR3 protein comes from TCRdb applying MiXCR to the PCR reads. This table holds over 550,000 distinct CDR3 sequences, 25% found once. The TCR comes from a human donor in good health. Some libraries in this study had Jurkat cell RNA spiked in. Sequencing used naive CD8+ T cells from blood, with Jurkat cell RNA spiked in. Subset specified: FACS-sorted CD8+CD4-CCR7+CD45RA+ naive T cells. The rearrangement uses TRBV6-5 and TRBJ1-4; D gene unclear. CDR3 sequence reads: CASSYGVGRGEKLFF. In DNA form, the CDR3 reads TGTGCCAGCAGTTACGGGGTAGGGCGGGGTGAAAAACTGTTTTTT.